These 17 T cell receptor beta chains were all obtained from the same sample, sequenced in a study of blood T cell repertoires in COVID-19. Sequencing was performed with immunoSEQ multiplex PCR; in TCRdb, only in-frame clones are kept and a portion is missing. The data hold about 150,000 clones, with about four fifths observed a single time. The sequenced sample was PBMCs or T cells enriched from blood (not recorded which). These receptors came from a woman aged 45-60 years with acute COVID-19.

V usage is TRBV7-8 and J usage is TRBJ1-3, with D perhaps TRBD1 (6 bases). The CDR3 extends over 16 amino acids. Germline CDR1 is SGHVS and CDR2 is FQNEAQ. The V gene lost 1 base and the J gene lost 4 bases, with 14 bases spanning the gap. The CDR3 DNA follows: TGTGCCAGCAGCTTAGGGGGCAGGGGAGTCGGAAACACCATATATTTT. This translates into CASSLGGRGVGNTIYF.

The chain uses TRBV9 and TRBJ2-3, with TRBD2 identical over 11 bases. This CDR3 comprises 17 residues. The V gene end was trimmed by 0 bases and the J gene end by 4 bases; junction bases not matched to a gene: 7. Germline values: CDR1 SGDLS, CDR2 YYNGEE. CDR3 nucleotides: TGTGCCAGCAGCGTAGTAGATAGCGGGAGGGGCCCAGATACGCAGTATTTT. Its translation is CASSVVDSGRGPDTQYF.

There are a few counts of this clone. The V call is TRBV9, the J call TRBJ1-6; 9 bases map to TRBD1. Losses at the gene ends were 4 bases for V and 5 bases for J; bases not matched to a gene: 13. CDR1 SGDLS and CDR2 YYNGEE come from the germline V gene. This CDR3 spans 18 amino acids. In nucleotides, the CDR3 is TGTGCCAGCAGCCCGCGGGACAGGGTTCTTCTTAATAATTCACCCCTCCACTTT. As protein: CASSPRDRVLLNNSPLHF.

J is TRBJ2-2 and V is TRBV7-8, with TRBD1 matching 9 bases. The CDR3 has 16 amino acids. V shed 4 bases, J shed 0 bases, and the junction held 3 bases outside the gene matches. Germline V gives CDR1 SGHVS, CDR2 FQNEAQ. The CDR3 sequence is CASSSWDRANTGELFF. CDR3 DNA: TGTGCCAGCAGCTCGTGGGACAGGGCGAACACCGGGGAGCTGTTTTTT.

This clone was seen at least ten times. The gene calls are TRBV19 and TRBJ1-4; D not certain. CDR1 and CDR2 from the germline V gene are LNHDA and SQIVND (reference sequence). V was cut by 5 bases and J by 0 bases, with 10 bases left in between. CDR3 length: 15 residues. This CDR3 is CASSPRHTTNEKLFF. The CDR3 nucleotides read TGTGCCAGTAGTCCCCGCCACACAACTAATGAAAAACTGTTTTTT.

CDR3 sequence: CASSPARDSLIDNEQFF. CDR3 nucleotides: TGTGCCAGCAGCCCGGCACGGGACAGCTTAATTGACAATGAGCAGTTCTTC. V is TRBV25-1 and J is TRBJ2-1; 7 nucleotides align to TRBD1. Trimming cost V 6 bases and J 5 bases; bases outside gene matches: 16. Germline CDR1 is MGHDK and CDR2 is SYGVNS. The CDR3 sequence is 17 residues long.

V and J are TRBV7-3 and TRBJ2-1, with TRBD1 matching over 11 bases. J gave up 7 bases and V 3 bases, and 5 bases lay outside the gene matches. Germline-derived CDR1 and CDR2 are SGHTA and FQGTGA. The CDR3 is 15 amino acids. As DNA, the CDR3 is TGTGCCAGCAGCTTCGGACAGGGGGCGCGGAATGAGCAGTTCTTC. This encodes CASSFGQGARNEQFF.

This clone was seen once. V is TRBV7-9 and J is TRBJ2-3; 8 bases align to TRBD1. Germline CDR1 reads SEHNR; CDR2 reads FQNEAQ (reference sequence). The CDR3 consists of 16 residues. J lost 2 bases, V lost 5 bases, and 9 bases had no gene match. The CDR3 region is CASSPDRGPNTDTQYF. The CDR3 region has the DNA TGTGCCAGCAGCCCAGACAGGGGCCCTAACACAGATACGCAGTATTTT.

This clone was seen many times. The chain couples TRBV7-3 to TRBJ2-1, with 10 bases lining up with TRBD2. Trimming cost V 5 bases and J 8 bases; bases outside gene matches: 6. The CDR3 covers 14 residues. The V gene's germline CDR1 is SGHTA and CDR2 FQGTGA. The CDR3 loop reads CASSRTSGTDEQFF. The CDR3 region has the DNA TGTGCCAGCAGCCGAACTAGCGGGACTGATGAGCAGTTCTTC.

CDR3 in DNA: TGTGCCAGCAAAAGCAGGGAAACTAATGAAAAACTGTTTTTT. Translating it yields CASKSRETNEKLFF. This chain links TRBV7-8 with TRBJ1-4, with D possibly TRBD1 on 5 matching bases. The CDR3 totals 14 residues. V was clipped by 7 bases and J by 1 base, with 10 bases between them. Germline assignment: CDR1 SGHVS and CDR2 FQNEAQ.

The chain carries TRBV5-5 and TRBJ1-1; D call uncertain. The germline V and J ends were trimmed by 2 bases and 6 bases, with 20 bases remaining between them. Germline lookup yields CDR1 SGHKS and CDR2 YYEKEE (reference sequence). This CDR3 region has 16 residues. CDR3 sequence (DNA): TGTGCCAGCAGCTTTTTTTCCCGGGGAGGTTCACCTGAAGCTTTCTTT. Amino acid sequence: CASSFFSRGGSPEAFF.

The CDR3 loop reads CSVEDRTQGEKLFF. The CDR3 DNA is TGCAGCGTTGAAGATCGGACACAAGGGGAAAAACTGTTTTTT. J is TRBJ1-4 and V is TRBV29-1; TRBD1 is a possible D gene (5 bases). V lost 0 bases, J lost 8 bases, and 13 bases lay in between. The germline V gene has CDR1 SQVTM and CDR2 ANQGSEA. This CDR3 region has 14 residues.

J is TRBJ1-6 and V is TRBV3-1 (or the pseudogene TRBV3-2), with 7 bases aligning to TRBD1. V shed 0 bases, J shed 3 bases, and the junction held 2 bases outside the gene matches. The CDR3 spans 16 residues. The germline CDR1 and CDR2 sequences are LGHDT and YNNKEL (reference sequence). The CDR3 here is CASSQDDRDYNSPLHF. In DNA form, the CDR3 reads TGTGCCAGCAGCCAAGACGACAGGGACTATAATTCACCCCTCCACTTT.

This chain joins TRBV30 and TRBJ1-2; D not certain. CDR1 GTSNPN and CDR2 SVGIG come from the germline V gene (reference sequence). V was cut by 0 bases and J by 4 bases, with 9 bases left in between. CDR3 length: 13 amino acids. CDR3 sequence reads: CAWSVNTRYGYTF. The CDR3, as DNA: TGTGCCTGGAGTGTAAACACCCGCTATGGCTACACCTTC. Full variable domain (rest looked up from reference TRBV30 and TRBJ1-2): SQTIHQWPATLVQPVGSPLSLECTVEGTSNPNLYWYRQAAGRGLQLLFYSVGIGQISSEVPQNLSASRPQDRQFILSSKKLLLSDSGFYLCAWSVNTRYGYTFGSGTRLTVV.

This clone was observed a single time. V gene TRBV27 combines with J gene TRBJ1-1; 10 nucleotides line up with TRBD1. This CDR3 spans 16 amino acids. CDR1 is MNHEY and CDR2 is SMNVEV in the germline V gene (reference sequence). J gave up 0 bases and V 5 bases, and 6 bases lay outside the gene matches. This chain's CDR3 is CASSLLTGGMNTEAFF. CDR3 sequence (DNA): TGTGCCAGCAGTCTCTTGACAGGGGGCATGAACACTGAAGCTTTCTTT.

The table lists this clone with a few counts. The V and J genes are TRBV5-1 and TRBJ2-5, with a possible D match to TRBD1 (6 bases). Trimming stripped 4 bases from V and 4 bases from J, with 14 bases between. From germline, CDR1 is SGHRS and CDR2 YFSETQ. The CDR3 is 14 amino acids. The CDR3 sequence is CASSPQGFRETQYF. The CDR3 region has the DNA TGCGCCAGCAGCCCACAGGGATTCCGAGAGACCCAGTACTTC.

This clone was counted a few times. The V and J genes are TRBV19 and TRBJ2-2; 7 bases match TRBD1. CDR1 is LNHDA, CDR2 SQIVND, per germline (reference sequence). V was clipped by 5 bases and J by 1 base; unmatched bases: 7. This CDR3 spans 16 amino acids. CDR3 nucleotide sequence: TGTGCCAGTAGTCGCAGGACAGGCGGGAACACCGGGGAGCTGTTTTTT. Translation gives CASSRRTGGNTGELFF.